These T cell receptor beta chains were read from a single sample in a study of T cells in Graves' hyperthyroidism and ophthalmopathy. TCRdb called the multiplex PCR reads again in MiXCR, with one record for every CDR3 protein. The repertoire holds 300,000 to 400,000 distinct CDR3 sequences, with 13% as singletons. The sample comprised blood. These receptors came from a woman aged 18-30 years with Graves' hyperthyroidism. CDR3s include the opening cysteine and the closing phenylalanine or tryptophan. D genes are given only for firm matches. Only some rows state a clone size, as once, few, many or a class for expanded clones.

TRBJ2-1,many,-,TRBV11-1,TGTGCCAGCAGCTTAGAAAATTCGCCAACGAGGTACAATGAGCAGTTCTTC,CASSLENSPTRYNEQFF
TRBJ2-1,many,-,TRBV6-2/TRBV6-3,TGTGCCAGCACTAAAGACCCGGTAGGACCTTACAATGAGCAGTTCTTC,CASTKDPVGPYNEQFF
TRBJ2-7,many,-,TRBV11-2,TGTGCCAGCAGCTTAGGTGGATACTCCTACGAGCAGTACTTC,CASSLGGYSYEQYF
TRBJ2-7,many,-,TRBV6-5,TGTGCCAGCAGTTACGGGGGCGAGCAGTACTTC,CASSYGGEQYF
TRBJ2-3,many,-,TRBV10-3,TGTGCCATCAGGGGACTCTCTAGCACAGATACGCAGTATTTT,CAIRGLSSTDTQYF
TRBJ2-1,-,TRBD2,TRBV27,TGTGCCAGCAGTTCCGGACTAGCGGGACCCTACAATGAGCAGTTCTTC,CASSSGLAGPYNEQFF
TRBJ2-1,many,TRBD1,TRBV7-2,TGTGCCAGCAGCGTCTCACAGGGGGCCCGTCGTGAGCAGTTCTTC,CASSVSQGARREQFF
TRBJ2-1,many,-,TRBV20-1,TGCAGTGTTCGCGCACCTACCTACAATGAGCAGTTCTTC,CSVRAPTYNEQFF
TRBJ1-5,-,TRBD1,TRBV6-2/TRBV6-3,TGTGCCAGCAGGGACAGGGAAGGGAACAATCAGCCCCAGCATTTT,CASRDREGNNQPQHF
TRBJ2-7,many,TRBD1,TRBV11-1,TGTGCCAGCAGCTTAGTCGGACAGGCCGATTACGAGCAGTACTTC,CASSLVGQADYEQYF
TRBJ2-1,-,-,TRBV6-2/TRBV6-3,TGTGCCAGCCGGGGGATTATGGCTTATGAGCAGTTCTTC,CASRGIMAYEQFF
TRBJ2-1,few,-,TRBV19,TGTGCCAGTAGTATAACCAGGGGCTCCTACAATGAGCAGTTCTTC,CASSITRGSYNEQFF
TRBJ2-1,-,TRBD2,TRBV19,TGTGCCAGTAGTATCGGGGGGGGAAATTACAATGAGCAGTTCTTC,CASSIGGGNYNEQFF
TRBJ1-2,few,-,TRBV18,TGTGCCAGCTCACCGGGCAGGCCCAACTATGGCTACACCTTC,CASSPGRPNYGYTF
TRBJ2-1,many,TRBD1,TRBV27,TGTGCCAGCAGTATGACAGGGGGCTACGATGAGCAGTTCTTC,CASSMTGGYDEQFF
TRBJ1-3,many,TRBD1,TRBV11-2,TGTGCCAGCAGCCGCCTGGGACAGCCTAATCGCTCTGGAAACACCATATATTTT,CASSRLGQPNRSGNTIYF
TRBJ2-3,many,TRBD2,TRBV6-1,TGTGCCAGCAGGCCGGGACTAGCGGGAGGAAGCGGCACAGATACGCAGTATTTT,CASRPGLAGGSGTDTQYF
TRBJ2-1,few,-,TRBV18,TGTGCCAGCTCACCTTTGGGGGAGTTCGATGAGCAGTTCTTC,CASSPLGEFDEQFF
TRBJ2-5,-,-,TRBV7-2,TGTGCCAGCAGCTTTAGCGACCAAGAGACCCAGTACTTC,CASSFSDQETQYF
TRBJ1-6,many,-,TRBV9,TGTGCCAGCGGGAGGGAGATGGATAATTCACCCCTCCACTTT,CASGREMDNSPLHF
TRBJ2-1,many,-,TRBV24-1,TGTGCCACCAGTGCCACGGGGGCGAACAATGAGCAGTTCTTC,CATSATGANNEQFF
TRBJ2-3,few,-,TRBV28,TGTGCCAGCAGCACTAGTGGTACGCAGTATTTT,CASSTSGTQYF
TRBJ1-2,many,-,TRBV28,TGTGCCAGCAGTAACTACAGGGAGGAGGCCTATGGCTACGCCTTC,CASSNYREEAYGYAF
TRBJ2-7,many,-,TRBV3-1,TGTGCCAGCAGCCAAGTAGCTCAAGGGAAATTGAACGAGCAGTACTTC,CASSQVAQGKLNEQYF
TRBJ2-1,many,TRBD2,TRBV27,TGTGCCAGCAGTTTCGCCCGGACTAGCGGGAGGAGCAATGAGCAGTTCTTC,CASSFARTSGRSNEQFF
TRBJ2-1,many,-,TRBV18,TGTGCCAGCTCACCACCGGAAGGGGGGGGATTAATTCAGTTCTTC,CASSPPEGGGLIQFF
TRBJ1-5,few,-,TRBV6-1,TGTGCCACCAAAAAGTCCTCGGGGCAGCCCCAGCATTTT,CATKKSSGQPQHF
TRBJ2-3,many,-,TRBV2,TGTGCCAGCACTTCGATTAGGGGACAACCTCCACCCCCAGATACGCAGTATTTT,CASTSIRGQPPPPDTQYF
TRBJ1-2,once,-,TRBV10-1,TGCACCAGACCTTCGGAGGACGGTGGCTACACCTTC,CTRPSEDGGYTF
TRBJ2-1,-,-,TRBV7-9,TGTGCCAGCAGCTTAGCGGCGACAGGACTCAATGAGCAGTTCTTC,CASSLAATGLNEQFF
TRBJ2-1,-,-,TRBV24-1,TGTGCCACCAGTGATTTGGGTAGTGGGATTCTCTCCTACAATGAGCAGTCCTTC,CATSDLGSGILSYNEQSF
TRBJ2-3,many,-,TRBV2,TGTGCCAGCAATAGACAGGTCGCGCAGTATTTT,CASNRQVAQYF
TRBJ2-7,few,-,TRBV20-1,TGCAGTGCTAGAGATGGACTTATCTCCTACGAGCAGTACTTC,CSARDGLISYEQYF
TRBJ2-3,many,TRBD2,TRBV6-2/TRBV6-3,TGTGCCAGCAGGCGGACTAGAGGGGATACGCAGTATTTT,CASRRTRGDTQYF
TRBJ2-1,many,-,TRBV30,TGTGCCTGGAGTGGGGACAACTACAATGAGCAGTTCTTC,CAWSGDNYNEQFF
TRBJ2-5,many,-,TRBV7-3,TGTGCCAGCACCTTTCGCCCAGGGGCGCAAGAGACCCAGTACTTC,CASTFRPGAQETQYF
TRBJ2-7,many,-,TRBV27,TGTGCCAGCAGTTCGGGAGTTCCCTACGAGCAGTACTTC,CASSSGVPYEQYF
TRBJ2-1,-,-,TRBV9,TGTGCCAGCAGCGTAGCAGCTTTCGATGAGCAGTTCTTC,CASSVAAFDEQFF
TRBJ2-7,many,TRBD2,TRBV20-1,TGCAGTGCCCGGGAATGGACTAGCGGGAGGAGCTCCTACGAGCAGTACTTC,CSAREWTSGRSSYEQYF
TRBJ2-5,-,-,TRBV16,TGTGCCAGCAGCCAATCGCCAGGCCAGAGCCAGTACTTC,CASSQSPGQSQYF
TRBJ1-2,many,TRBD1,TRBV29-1,TGCAGCGTTGAAGATCGAGGGGGCCGAGTTTATGGCTACACCTTC,CSVEDRGGRVYGYTF
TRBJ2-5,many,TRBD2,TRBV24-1,TGTGCCACCAGTGAGCGGACTAGCGGGAGTTTCCAAGAGACCCAGTACTTC,CATSERTSGSFQETQYF
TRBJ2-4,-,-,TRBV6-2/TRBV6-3,TGTGCCAGCAGTTATGAGGGAAACATTCAGTACTTC,CASSYEGNIQYF
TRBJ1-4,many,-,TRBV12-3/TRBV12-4,TGTGCCAGCAGTGCAAGACAGGCAACTAATGAAAAACTGTTTTTT,CASSARQATNEKLFF
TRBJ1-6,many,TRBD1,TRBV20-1,TGCAGTGCTAGAGATCCCGACAGGGACTCCTATAATTCACCCCTCCACTTT,CSARDPDRDSYNSPLHF
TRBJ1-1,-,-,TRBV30,TGTGCCTGGAGTGAATACAGGGCAATTAGTTATTCTGAAGCTTTCTTT,CAWSEYRAISYSEAFF
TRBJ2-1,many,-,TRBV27,TGTGCCAGCAGCCGTAGCGGTCCGGTGCAGTTCTTC,CASSRSGPVQFF
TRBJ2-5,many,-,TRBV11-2,TGTGCCAGCAGCTGGATTGCCGGGGGATTGGGAAAGACCCAGTACTTC,CASSWIAGGLGKTQYF
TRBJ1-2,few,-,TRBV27,TGTGCCAGTTGGGGGATCCGGGAGCGTAATGGCTACACCTTC,CASWGIRERNGYTF
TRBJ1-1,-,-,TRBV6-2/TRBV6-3,TGTGCCTGCAGTCTAGGGCGGTACACTGAAGCTTTCTTT,CACSLGRYTEAFF
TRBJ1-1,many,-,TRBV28,TGTGCCAGCAACAGCCCTGAGGGCCGCTTGAACACTGAAGCTTTCTTT,CASNSPEGRLNTEAFF
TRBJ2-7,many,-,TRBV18,TGTGCCAGCTCACTCTCCCTAGCTTCCTACGAGCAGTACTTC,CASSLSLASYEQYF
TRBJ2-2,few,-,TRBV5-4,TGTGCCAGCAGCTTGGATGCGCCGAACACCGGGGAGCTGTTTTTT,CASSLDAPNTGELFF
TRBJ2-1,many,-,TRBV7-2,TGTGCCAGCAGCTCCGAGGCCAGCGGGTCCTACAATGAGCAGTTCTTC,CASSSEASGSYNEQFF
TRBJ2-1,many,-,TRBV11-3,TGTGCCAGCAGCTTAAATCAGGACAATGAGCAGTTCTTC,CASSLNQDNEQFF
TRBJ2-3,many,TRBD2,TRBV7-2,TGTGCCAGCAGCTTAGGGGTTAGCGGGGTTCGCACAGATACGCAGTATTTT,CASSLGVSGVRTDTQYF
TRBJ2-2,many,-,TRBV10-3,TGTGCCATCAGCCAGGGTCAGACGAACACCGGGGAGCTGTTTTTT,CAISQGQTNTGELFF
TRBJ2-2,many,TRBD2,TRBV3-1,TGTGCCAGCAGCCAAGATACTGGACTAGCCGGCACCGGGGAGCTGTTTTTT,CASSQDTGLAGTGELFF
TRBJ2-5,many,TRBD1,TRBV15,TGTGCCACCAGCAGAGAAGCAGGGGGTGGAGAGACCCAGTACTTC,CATSREAGGGETQYF